These 31 T cell receptor beta chains share one sample of origin, sequenced in a study of regulatory T cells in long-lasting Graves disease. Described time point: newly diagnosed GD, antithyroid drugs for less than 3 months. Generation of the TCR library employed RNA extracted from PBMCs. Researchers made TCR beta libraries by using iRepertoire HTBI primers and running Arm-PCR on CDR3 regions. One entry per CDR3 protein results from TCRdb running MiXCR on the multiplex PCR reads. In the table there are approximately 360,000 distinct CDR3 sequences, over 9.5% of which are singletons. These data also featured in a second study, about T cells in Graves' hyperthyroidism and ophthalmopathy.

The specimen comprised peripheral blood mononuclear cells (PBMCs), sampled at new diagnosis, from a patient treated with antithyroid drugs. The receptors were gathered from a woman aged 18-29 years with Graves disease.

This clonotype was seen repeatedly, ten times or more. V and J are TRBV10-3 and TRBJ2-7; tentative D call: TRBD2 (6 bases). CDR1 is ENHRY and CDR2 is SYGVKD in the germline V gene. With 5 bases removed from V and 4 bases from J, the gap between germline ends came to 15 bases. There are 14 residues in the CDR3. The CDR3, as DNA: TGTGCCATCAGTCCGGCGGGACCTGGGTACGAGCAGTACTTC. Protein product: CAISPAGPGYEQYF.

This clonotype was observed many times. The chain employs TRBV27 and TRBJ2-4, with D possibly matching TRBD1 (6 bases). The germline V gene encodes CDR1 MNHEY and CDR2 SMNVEV (reference sequence). Trimming removed 5 bases from V and 0 bases from J, with 14 bases in between. CDR3 size: 16 residues. The chain's CDR3 is CASSQIGGIAKNIQYF. Here the CDR3 DNA reads TGTGCCAGCAGTCAAATAGGGGGTATAGCCAAAAACATTCAGTACTTC.

There are many counts of this clonotype. The chain carries TRBV20-1 and TRBJ1-3, with TRBD1 matching 7 bases. From germline, CDR1 is DFQATT and CDR2 SNEGSKA (reference sequence). Unmatched junction bases numbered 13, after V lost 1 base and J lost 16 bases. The CDR3 runs to 13 residues. The CDR3 loop is CSARAEGGGITYF. CDR3 in DNA: TGCAGTGCTAGAGCCGAAGGAGGGGGCATAACGTATTTT.

In DNA, the CDR3 is TGTGCCAGCAGCGTAGCAGGCGACAGGGGCGGCTCTGGAAACACCATATATTTT. Translating gives CASSVAGDRGGSGNTIYF. This chain joins TRBV9 and TRBJ1-3, with TRBD1 identical over 8 bases. The CDR3 covers 18 residues. The germline V gene encodes CDR1 SGDLS and CDR2 YYNGEE. J was trimmed by 0 bases and V by 0 bases; bases with no gene match: 8.

V gene TRBV18 combines with J gene TRBJ2-7, with 9 bases lining up with TRBD1. Unmatched junction bases numbered 15, after V lost 0 bases and J lost 9 bases. CDR3 length equals 17 residues. Germline loops: CDR1 KGHSH, CDR2 LQKENI. The CDR3 DNA reads as TGTGCCAGCTCACCACCGGTTCCGGACAGGGGATGGGACGGGCAGTACTTC. This codes for CASSPPVPDRGWDGQYF.

V is TRBV5-1 and J is TRBJ2-7, with D perhaps given as TRBD1 or TRBD2 (5 bases each). Germline-derived CDR1 and CDR2 are SGHRS and YFSETQ. This CDR3 spans 13 amino acids. V was shortened by 3 bases and J by 0 bases, with 7 bases between the two germline ends. The CDR3 is CASSYGASYEQYF. DNA for the CDR3: TGCGCCAGCAGCTACGGGGCCTCCTACGAGCAGTACTTC.

Concerning this clonotype: A much larger clone lies one base from this, so it may be a read error. The chain joins TRBV5-4 to TRBJ2-1; 8 bases are a match to TRBD1. The V segment lost 4 bases and the J segment 8 bases; nucleotides outside the gene matches: 8. This CDR3 contains 14 residues. CDR1 is SGHNT and CDR2 is YYREEE in the germline V gene (reference sequence). In DNA, the CDR3 is TGTGCCAGCAGCCCTGGACAGGGATACGATGAGCAGTTCTTC. Its translation is CASSPGQGYDEQFF.

This clonotype was picked up many times. The V gene is TRBV5-6, the J gene TRBJ2-5, with D tentatively TRBD2 (5 bases). Germline V gene lookup returns CDR1 SGHDT and CDR2 YYEEEE. This CDR3 has 13 residues. V was clipped by 3 bases and J by 10 bases, with 16 bases between them. The CDR3: CASSSVDFGDQYF. In DNA, the CDR3 is TGTGCCAGCAGCTCCGTGGACTTCGGGGACCAGTACTTC.

This chain uses TRBV12-3 or TRBV12-4 with TRBJ1-5; tentatively, D is TRBD1 (5 bases). There are 13 residues in the CDR3. V lost 7 bases and J lost 3, with 10 bases in between. CDR3 sequence reads: CASTRQPNQPQHF. Here the CDR3 DNA reads TGTGCCAGCACCCGACAGCCCAATCAGCCCCAGCATTTT.

This clonotype was seen many times. The chain has TRBV7-9 and TRBJ2-3; no firm D call. The CDR3 sequence is 15 residues long. V was shortened by 3 bases and J by 1 base, with 11 bases between the two germline ends. The germline CDR1 and CDR2 sequences are SEHNR and FQNEAQ (reference sequence). The CDR3 DNA reads as TGTGCCAGCAGCTTCCTGGCAGGAGGCACAGATACGCAGTATTTT. It translates to CASSFLAGGTDTQYF.

This clonotype came up many times. The rearrangement uses TRBV7-2 and TRBJ2-1; 10 nucleotides align to TRBD2. The CDR3 has 14 amino acids. V gave up 1 base and J gave up 7 bases; unmatched junction bases: 1. The germline V gene encodes CDR1 SGHTA and CDR2 FQGNSA. As DNA, the CDR3 is TGTGCCAGCAGCTTAGAAGCGGGAGGGAATGAGCAGTTCTTC. Its protein product is CASSLEAGGNEQFF.

In its sample, this clonotype was seen many times. This rearrangement joins TRBV7-9 to TRBJ2-2; D perhaps matches TRBD2 (5 bases). V was trimmed by 4 bases and J by 6 bases, leaving 12 bases between them. This CDR3 is built from 14 residues. Germline CDR1 SEHNR, CDR2 FQNEAQ (reference sequence). This CDR3 is CASSWGVLAGELFF. The CDR3 DNA reads TGTGCCAGCAGCTGGGGAGTTTTAGCCGGGGAGCTGTTTTTT.

This clonotype was seen many times. CDR3 coding DNA: TGTGCCAGCAGTCCTATGGACAGGGGAATTGGCTACACCTTC. Translation gives CASSPMDRGIGYTF. V usage is TRBV27 and J usage is TRBJ1-2; 9 bases fit TRBD1. CDR1 and CDR2 from the germline V gene are MNHEY and SMNVEV (reference sequence). The CDR3 has 14 residues. J was trimmed by 7 bases and V by 5 bases; bases with no gene match: 8.

This clonotype was seen a handful of times. The gene calls are TRBV10-2 and TRBJ2-1, with D unresolved. CDR3 size: 14 residues. CDR1 and CDR2 from the germline V gene are WSHSY and SAAADI. The germline V and J ends were trimmed by 6 bases and 8 bases, with 17 bases remaining between them. CDR3 sequence (DNA): TGCGCCAGCAGCCCAATCCCGGAGATCGATGAGCAGTTCTTC. This translates into CASSPIPEIDEQFF.

This clonotype appeared many times. This rearrangement joins TRBV20-1 to TRBJ2-7, with a possible D match to TRBD1 (5 bases). The V and J ends lost 3 bases and 3 bases respectively, with 6 bases between them. CDR3 size: 11 residues. Germline-derived CDR1 and CDR2 are DFQATT and SNEGSKA (reference sequence). This CDR3 is CSARDNYEQYF. CDR3 bases: TGCAGTGCTAGGGACAACTACGAGCAGTACTTC.

This clonotype was detected many times. The chain links TRBV11-3 to TRBJ2-1, with TRBD1 identical over 9 bases. V trimming: 5 bases; J trimming: 6 bases; junction bases outside the gene matches: 11. The length of the CDR3 is 16 residues. Germline-derived CDR1 and CDR2 are SGHNT and YENEEA. CDR3 region: CASSTGPGQGSNEQFF. Here the CDR3 DNA reads TGTGCCAGCAGCACAGGTCCGGGACAGGGATCCAATGAGCAGTTCTTC. The full variable domain, rest sourced from reference TRBV11-3 and TRBJ2-1, is EAGVVQSPRYKIIEKKQPVAFWCNPISGHNTLYWYLQNLGQGPELLIRYENEEAVDDSQLPKDRFSAERLKGVDSTLKIQPAELGDSAVYLCASSTGPGQGSNEQFFGPGTRLTVL.

V and J are TRBV30 and TRBJ2-1, with 11 bases matching TRBD2. CDR1 and CDR2 (germline): GTSNPN, SVGIG (reference sequence). The CDR3 contains 16 residues. The trim removed 3 bases at V and 9 bases at J, leaving 13 bases unmatched. The CDR3 sequence is CAWRFWGSGRAGEQFF. In DNA, the CDR3 is TGTGCCTGGAGGTTCTGGGGTAGCGGGAGGGCCGGTGAGCAGTTCTTC.

This clonotype was seen repeatedly, ten times or more. The V and J genes are TRBV5-1 and TRBJ1-2; D gene unclear. V was pared by 1 base and J by 4 bases, with 17 bases between. This CDR3 region has 16 residues. The germline CDR1 and CDR2 sequences are SGHRS and YFSETQ. The CDR3 bases are TGCGCCAGCAGCTTGCCTGGGCGGGCCCGGGGCTATGGCTACACCTTC. Encoded protein: CASSLPGRARGYGYTF.

In this sample, this clonotype turned up many times. The CDR3 loop reads CASSYLVEGGTEAFF. In nucleotides, the CDR3 is TGTGCCAGCAGTTACCTCGTTGAGGGGGGCACTGAAGCTTTCTTT. The genes are TRBV6-2 or TRBV6-3 and TRBJ1-1; possible D gene TRBD1, 6 bases. The V end lost 2 bases, the J end lost 4 bases, and 14 bases lay between the germline ends. Germline loops: CDR1 MNHEY, CDR2 SVGEGT. CDR3 length: 15 amino acids.

This clonotype has at least ten counts. The J gene is TRBJ1-1, the V gene TRBV7-2, with TRBD1 matching over 11 bases. V shed 5 bases and J 8 bases; nucleotides not matched to a gene: 7. From germline, CDR1 is SGHTA and CDR2 FQGNSA. The CDR3 totals 14 residues. The CDR3 loop reads CASSERDRGREAFF. The CDR3 DNA reads as TGTGCCAGCAGCGAGAGGGACAGGGGGAGAGAAGCTTTCTTT. Using reference TRBV7-2 and TRBJ1-1 for the parts outside the CDR3, the full variable domain is GAGVSQSPSNKVTEKGKDVELRCDPISGHTALYWYRQSLGQGLEFLIYFQGNSAPDKSGLPSDRFSAERTGGSVSTLTIQRTQQEDSAVYLCASSERDRGREAFFGQGTRLTVV.

This clonotype was seen at least ten times. The rearrangement joins TRBV12-3 or TRBV12-4 to TRBJ1-1, with a tentative D call TRBD1 (5 bases). The CDR3 runs 12 residues. Trimming took 3 bases from V and 8 from J, leaving 10 bases between them. The CDR3 region is CASSFPRAEAFF. As DNA, the CDR3 is TGTGCCAGCAGTTTCCCCAGGGCCGAAGCTTTCTTT.

This clonotype occurred a few times. The chain carries TRBV7-2 and TRBJ2-2, with TRBD1 identical over 8 bases. Trimming at V came to 5 bases and at J to 7 bases, leaving 3 bases not matched to a gene. This CDR3 has 13 amino acids. CDR1 and CDR2 (germline): SGHTA, FQGNSA. The CDR3 DNA is TGTGCCAGCAGCAAAGGACAGGGCGGGGAGCTGTTTTTT. It encodes CASSKGQGGELFF.

This clonotype came up a few times. This chain connects TRBV9 to TRBJ1-2, with D tentatively TRBD1 (5 bases). The CDR3 contains 15 residues. The germline gives CDR1 SGDLS, CDR2 YYNGEE. With 0 bases removed from V and 3 bases from J, the gap between germline ends came to 12 bases. In DNA form, the CDR3 reads TGTGCCAGCAGCGTAGGTGTAAGGGGCGACTATGGCTACACCTTC. It encodes CASSVGVRGDYGYTF.

This clonotype was recorded at least ten times. The chain employs TRBV3-1 and TRBJ2-1; D tentatively fits TRBD1 or TRBD2 (5 bases each). V was cut by 5 bases and J by 4 bases, with 15 bases left in between. CDR3 length: 15 amino acids. Per germline, CDR1 LGHDT and CDR2 YNNKEL (reference sequence). The chain's CDR3 is CASSVTSWGYNEQFF. In nucleotides, the CDR3 is TGTGCCAGCAGCGTGACTTCCTGGGGGTACAATGAGCAGTTCTTC.

This clonotype was counted at least ten times. CDR3 in amino acids: CASSYPAPGLAAAAARNEQFF. As DNA, the CDR3 is TGTGCCAGCAGTTATCCGGCCCCGGGACTAGCGGCGGCAGCCGCGCGAAATGAGCAGTTCTTC. V gene TRBV6-2 or TRBV6-3 combines with J gene TRBJ2-1; 11 bases match TRBD2. The CDR3 totals 21 residues. V was pared by 3 bases and J by 7 bases, with 23 bases of the junction left unmatched. CDR1 is MNHEY, CDR2 SVGEGT, per germline.

Ten or more counts support this clonotype. The chain has TRBV27 and TRBJ2-2, with 9 bases aligning to TRBD1. Germline V gene lookup returns CDR1 MNHEY and CDR2 SMNVEV (reference sequence). This CDR3 is 19 amino acids long. Trimming removed 8 bases from V and 1 base from J; junction bases left unmatched: 17. The CDR3 nucleotides read TGTGCCAGCGGAACAACCTACAGGGGGCCGTTACTGAACACCGGGGAGCTGTTTTTT. Protein sequence: CASGTTYRGPLLNTGELFF.

This clonotype was seen ten or more times. The chain recombines TRBV6-2 or TRBV6-3 with TRBJ2-1; 10 bases agree with TRBD2. The CDR3 has 14 amino acids. J was trimmed by 7 bases and V by 8 bases; bases with no gene match: 8. In germline, CDR1 is MNHEY, CDR2 SVGEGT. CDR3 in amino acids: CASCLAGVPNEQFF. The CDR3 region has the DNA TGTGCCAGCTGCCTAGCGGGAGTTCCGAATGAGCAGTTCTTC.

This clonotype was seen many times. The chain combines TRBV7-2 with TRBJ2-7, with D unresolved. Germline V CDR1 and CDR2: SGHTA, FQGNSA. With 1 base removed from V and 7 bases from J, the gap between germline ends came to 14 bases. There are 14 residues in the CDR3. The CDR3 loop reads CASSLEWGIGEQYV. CDR3 in DNA: TGTGCCAGCAGCTTAGAGTGGGGAATCGGAGAGCAGTACGTC.

This clonotype occurred many times. The genes are TRBV7-2 and TRBJ2-1; D is unresolved. This CDR3 is built from 15 residues. Germline V gene lookup returns CDR1 SGHTA and CDR2 FQGNSA. The ends were cut back, 7 bases at V and 4 bases at J, with 17 bases in the middle. DNA of the CDR3: TGTGCCAGCACCCTATTTAGCCCCCAGTACAATGAGCAGTTCTTC. Translation gives CASTLFSPQYNEQFF.

This clonotype was observed many times. The V and J genes are TRBV20-1 and TRBJ1-5; D is perhaps TRBD1 (6 bases). Germline loops: CDR1 DFQATT, CDR2 SNEGSKA (reference sequence). This CDR3 region has 17 residues. V was pared by 4 bases and J by 0 bases, with 19 bases between. CDR3: CSAKPYLRGISNQPQHF. The CDR3 DNA is TGCAGTGCTAAACCCTACCTTAGGGGGATTAGCAATCAGCCCCAGCATTTT.

Points on this clonotype: A much larger clone is a single base away; this may be a read error. CDR3 coding DNA: TGTGCCAGCAGTTACGGTCTAAGGGGGCGAGTTCACGAGCAGTACGTC. It is translated as CASSYGLRGRVHEQYV. This chain joins TRBV6-5 and TRBJ2-7, with TRBD1 matching over 7 bases. V lost 2 bases, J lost 5 bases, and 12 bases stayed unmatched. Germline V gene sequence: CDR1 MNHEY, CDR2 SVGAGI. The CDR3 loop spans 16 amino acids.